This T cell receptor beta chain was obtained from a study of blood T cell repertoires in COVID-19. TCRdb keeps only in-frame clones here, not all; method: immunoSEQ multiplex PCR. The sample has 280,000 or so clones; about 91% are singletons. This clone was counted a single time. The TCR was taken from a young woman who had recovered from COVID-19. The specimen was peripheral blood.

Here the CDR3 reads CASSPKAQEGNEAFF. As DNA, the CDR3 is TGTGCCAGCTCACCAAAGGCCCAGGAGGGTAATGAAGCTTTCTTT. The chain is built from TRBV18 and TRBJ1-1, with no clear D. Germline V gives CDR1 KGHSH, CDR2 LQKENI. The CDR3 is 15 amino acids. V was clipped by 2 bases and J by 7 bases, with 17 bases between them.